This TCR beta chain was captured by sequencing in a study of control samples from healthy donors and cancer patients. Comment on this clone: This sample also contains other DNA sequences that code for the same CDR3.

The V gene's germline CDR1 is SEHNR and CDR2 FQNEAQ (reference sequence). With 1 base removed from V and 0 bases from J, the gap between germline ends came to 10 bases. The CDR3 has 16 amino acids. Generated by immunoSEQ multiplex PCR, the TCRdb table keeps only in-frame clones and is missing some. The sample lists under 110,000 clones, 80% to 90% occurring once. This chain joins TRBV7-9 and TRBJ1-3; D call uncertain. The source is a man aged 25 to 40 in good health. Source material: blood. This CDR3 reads CASSLVSGTSGNTIYF. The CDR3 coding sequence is TGTGCCAGCAGCTTAGTCAGCGGAACCTCTGGAAACACCATATATTTT. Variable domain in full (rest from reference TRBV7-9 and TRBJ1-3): DTGVSQNPRHKITKRGQNVTFRCDPISEHNRLYWYRQTLGQGPEFLTYFQNEAQLEKSRLLSDRFSAERPKGSFSTLEIQRTEQGDSAMYLCASSLVSGTSGNTIYFGEGSWLTVV.